This TCR beta chain stems from a study of blood T cell repertoires in COVID-19. For the study at large: Sources were T cells, B-cell-depleted T cells, or PBMCs; the material itself was cDNA or gDNA.

CDR1 and CDR2 (germline): SGHTA, FQGNSA. V was clipped by 0 bases and J by 16 bases; unmatched bases: 10. This CDR3 spans 14 amino acids. Seattle patient enrollment occurred during active infection, with longitudinal follow-up thereafter. Source study methods: Reference gene primer amplification in the assay estimated nucleated cell counts. TCRdb keeps only in-frame clones here, not all; method: immunoSEQ multiplex PCR. V, J and clone size derive from that table, while D and trimming were established from the DNA sequence. The table shows 350,000 or so clones, with 80% to 90% occurring only once. The chain combines TRBV7-2 with TRBJ2-1; TRBD2 matches at 9 bases. The material sequenced was peripheral blood. The TCR originated in a woman aged 25 to 39 with COVID-19, enrolled during active disease. The CDR3 spells CASSLAGGGGLYFF. The CDR3 coding sequence is TGTGCCAGCAGCTTAGCGGGCGGGGGGGGCTTGTATTTCTTC.